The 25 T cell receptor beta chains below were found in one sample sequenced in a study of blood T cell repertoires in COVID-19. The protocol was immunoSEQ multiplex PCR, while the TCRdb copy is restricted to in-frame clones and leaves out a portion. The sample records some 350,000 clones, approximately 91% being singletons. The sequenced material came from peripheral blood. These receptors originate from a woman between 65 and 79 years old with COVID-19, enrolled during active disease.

CDR3: CSAADRSAYEQYF. CDR3 bases: TGCAGCGCCGCCGACAGGTCCGCCTACGAGCAGTACTTC. This chain joins TRBV29-1 and TRBJ2-7, with D possibly matching TRBD1 (6 bases). The germline CDR1 and CDR2 sequences are SQVTM and ANQGSEA. The CDR3 totals 13 residues. Deletions cut 7 bases from V and 2 bases from J, with 15 bases between.

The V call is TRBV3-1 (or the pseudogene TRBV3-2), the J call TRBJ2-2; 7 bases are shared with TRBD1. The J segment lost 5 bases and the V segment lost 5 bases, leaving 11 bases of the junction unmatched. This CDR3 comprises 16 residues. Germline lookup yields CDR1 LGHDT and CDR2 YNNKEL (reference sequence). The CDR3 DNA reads TGTGCCAGCAGCGAAGGGTATAAGGGGGCTACCGGGGAGCTGTTTTTT. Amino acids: CASSEGYKGATGELFF.

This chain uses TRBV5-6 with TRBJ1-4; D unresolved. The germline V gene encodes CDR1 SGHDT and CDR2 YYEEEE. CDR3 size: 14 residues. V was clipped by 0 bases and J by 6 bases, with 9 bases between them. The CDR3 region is CASSLGEGYEKLFF. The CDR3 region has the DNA TGTGCCAGCAGCTTGGGCGAGGGTTATGAAAAACTGTTTTTT.

DNA for the CDR3: TGTGCCAGCAGCTCCGGGACAGATCGATACGAGCAGTACTTC. Its translation is CASSSGTDRYEQYF. The V gene is TRBV6-5, the J gene TRBJ2-7; 7 nucleotides match TRBD1. There are 14 residues in the CDR3. The V gene's germline CDR1 is MNHEY and CDR2 SVGAGI. After removal of 6 bases from V and 4 bases from J, the junction contained 9 bases not matched to a gene.

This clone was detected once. The CDR3 sequence is CSVEDREGYTF. DNA for the CDR3: TGCAGCGTTGAAGATCGGGAAGGCTACACCTTC. The chain employs TRBV29-1 and TRBJ1-2; D uncertain. Germline CDR1 is SQVTM and CDR2 is ANQGSEA. The CDR3 consists of 11 residues. V was trimmed by 0 bases and J by 8 bases, leaving 7 bases between them. The full variable domain, completed using reference TRBV29-1 and TRBJ1-2, is SAVISQKPSRDICQRGTSLTIQCQVDSQVTMMFWYRQQPGQSLTLIATANQGSEATYESGFVIDKFPISRPNLTFSTLTVSNMSPEDSSIYLCSVEDREGYTFGSGTRLTVV.

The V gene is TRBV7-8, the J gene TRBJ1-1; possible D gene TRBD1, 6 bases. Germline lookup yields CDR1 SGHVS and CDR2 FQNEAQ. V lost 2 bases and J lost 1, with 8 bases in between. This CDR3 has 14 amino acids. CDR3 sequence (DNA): TGTGCCAGCAGCTTATACAGGGCGAACACTGAAGCTTTCTTT. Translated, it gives CASSLYRANTEAFF.

The CDR3 sequence: CASSPIGGSSYEQYF. CDR3 DNA: TGTGCCAGCAGCCCGATAGGGGGTAGCTCCTACGAGCAGTACTTC. The gene calls are TRBV7-8 and TRBJ2-7, with D perhaps TRBD1 (6 bases). V shed 5 bases and J shed 0 bases, with 14 bases lying between them. This CDR3 contains 15 residues. From germline, CDR1 is SGHVS and CDR2 FQNEAQ.

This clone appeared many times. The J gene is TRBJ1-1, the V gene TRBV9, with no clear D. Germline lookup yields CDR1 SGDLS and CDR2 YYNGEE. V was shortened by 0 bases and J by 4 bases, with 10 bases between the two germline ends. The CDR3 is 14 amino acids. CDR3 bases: TGTGCCAGCAGCGTAGATGAGGGTATCACTGAAGCTTTCTTT. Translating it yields CASSVDEGITEAFF.

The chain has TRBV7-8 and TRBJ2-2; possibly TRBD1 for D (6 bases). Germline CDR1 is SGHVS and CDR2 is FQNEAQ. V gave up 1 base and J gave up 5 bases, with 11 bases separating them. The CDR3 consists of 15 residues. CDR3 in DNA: TGTGCCAGCAGCTTAGACAGGGTTAAGACCGGGGAGCTGTTTTTT. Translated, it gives CASSLDRVKTGELFF.

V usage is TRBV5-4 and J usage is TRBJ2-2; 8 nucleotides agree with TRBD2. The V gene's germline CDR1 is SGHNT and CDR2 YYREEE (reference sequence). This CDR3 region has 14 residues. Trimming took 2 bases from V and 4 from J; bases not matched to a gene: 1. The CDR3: CASSFAGGTGELFF. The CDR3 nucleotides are TGTGCCAGCAGCTTCGCGGGGGGCACCGGGGAGCTGTTTTTT.

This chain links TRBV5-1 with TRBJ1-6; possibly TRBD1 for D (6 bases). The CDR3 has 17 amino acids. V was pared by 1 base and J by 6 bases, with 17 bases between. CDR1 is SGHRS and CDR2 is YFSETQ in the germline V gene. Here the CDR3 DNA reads TGCGCCAGCAGCTTGCGTCCCAGTGGGGGCGGTAATTCACCCCTCCACTTT. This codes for CASSLRPSGGGNSPLHF.

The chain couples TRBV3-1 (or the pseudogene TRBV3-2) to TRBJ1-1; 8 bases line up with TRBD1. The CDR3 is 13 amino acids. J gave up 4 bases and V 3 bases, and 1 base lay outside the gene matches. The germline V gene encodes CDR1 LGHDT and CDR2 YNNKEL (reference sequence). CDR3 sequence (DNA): TGTGCCAGCAGCCACGGGACAGGCACTGAAGCTTTCTTT. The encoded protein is CASSHGTGTEAFF.

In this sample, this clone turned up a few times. The CDR3 region is CASSALNSPLHF. In DNA, the CDR3 is TGTGCCAGCAGCGCTCTAAATTCACCCCTCCACTTT. This chain uses TRBV5-4 with TRBJ1-6; D is uncertain. Trimming removed 4 bases from V and 7 bases from J, with 6 bases in between. Germline V gene data show CDR1 as SGHNT and CDR2 as YYREEE (reference sequence). The CDR3 covers 12 residues.

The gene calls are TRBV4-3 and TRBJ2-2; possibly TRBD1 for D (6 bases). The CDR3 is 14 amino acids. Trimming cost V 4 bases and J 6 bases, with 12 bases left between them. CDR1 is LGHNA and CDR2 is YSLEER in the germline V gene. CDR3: CASSPADRSGELFF. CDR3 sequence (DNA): TGCGCCAGCAGCCCTGCTGACAGGTCCGGGGAGCTGTTTTTT.

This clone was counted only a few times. CDR3 bases: TGTGCCAGCAGTGCCCTCTCGGGGGGGAGGGCTAATGAGCAGTTCTTC. The encoded protein is CASSALSGGRANEQFF. This chain joins TRBV6-1 and TRBJ2-1, with TRBD2 matching over 8 bases. CDR1 is MNHNS and CDR2 is SASEGT in the germline V gene. This CDR3 spans 16 amino acids. V shed 4 bases, J shed 7 bases, and the junction held 12 bases outside the gene matches.

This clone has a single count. The CDR3 region has the DNA TGTGCCAGCAGTGGAACTAGCGGAGACAATGAGCAGTTCTTC. Its translation: CASSGTSGDNEQFF. The V and J genes are TRBV2 and TRBJ2-1, with 8 bases lining up with TRBD2. Trimming took 4 bases from V and 5 from J; bases not matched to a gene: 4. CDR3 length: 14 amino acids. Germline V gene lookup returns CDR1 SNHLY and CDR2 FYNNEI. The whole variable domain, filled in from reference TRBV2 and TRBJ2-1, reads EPEVTQTPSHQVTQMGQEVILRCVPISNHLYFYWYRQILGQKVEFLVSFYNNEISEKSEIFDDQFSVERPDGSNFTLKIRSTKLEDSAMYFCASSGTSGDNEQFFGPGTRLTVL.

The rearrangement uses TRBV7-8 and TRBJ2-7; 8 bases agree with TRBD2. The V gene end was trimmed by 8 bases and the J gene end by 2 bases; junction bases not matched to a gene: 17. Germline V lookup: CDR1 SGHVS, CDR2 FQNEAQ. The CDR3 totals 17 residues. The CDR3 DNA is TGTGCCAGCGGAACAAGGCTAGCGGGCCTTCCCGCCTACGAGCAGTACTTC. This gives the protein CASGTRLAGLPAYEQYF.

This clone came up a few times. The DNA for the CDR3 is TGTGCCAGCAGCCCTAGTCCTGGGACAGCCTACGAGCAGTACTTC. Its protein product is CASSPSPGTAYEQYF. The chain has TRBV11-2 and TRBJ2-7; TRBD1 aligns across 7 bases. The V gene's germline CDR1 is SGHAT and CDR2 FQNNGV. After removal of 5 bases from V and 2 bases from J, the junction contained 9 bases not matched to a gene. CDR3 size: 15 residues. The full variable domain, rest sourced from reference TRBV11-2 and TRBJ2-7, is EAGVAQSPRYKIIEKRQSVAFWCNPISGHATLYWYQQILGQGPKLLIQFQNNGVVDDSQLPKDRFSAERLKGVDSTLKIQPAKLEDSAVYLCASSPSPGTAYEQYFGPGTRLTVT.

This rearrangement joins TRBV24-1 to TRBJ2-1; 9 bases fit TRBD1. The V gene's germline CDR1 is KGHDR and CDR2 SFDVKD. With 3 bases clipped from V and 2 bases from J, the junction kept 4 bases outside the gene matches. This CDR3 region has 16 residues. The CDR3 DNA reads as TGTGCCACCAGTGATCCCGGGACAGGGACCTACAATGAGCAGTTCTTC. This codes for CATSDPGTGTYNEQFF.

The DNA for the CDR3 is TGTGCCAGCAGTCCGGCGGGACAGACCTACGAGCAGTACTTC. Translated, it gives CASSPAGQTYEQYF. V and J are TRBV6-5 and TRBJ2-7, with D possibly matching TRBD1 (7 bases). The V end lost 5 bases, the J end lost 2 bases, and 13 bases lay between the germline ends. Germline CDR1 is MNHEY and CDR2 is SVGAGI. CDR3 length: 14 amino acids.

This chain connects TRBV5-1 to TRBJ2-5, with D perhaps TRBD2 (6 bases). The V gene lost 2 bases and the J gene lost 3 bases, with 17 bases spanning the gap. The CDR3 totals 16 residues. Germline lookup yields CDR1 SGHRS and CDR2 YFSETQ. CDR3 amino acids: CASSFTVGGKEETQYF. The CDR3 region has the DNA TGCGCCAGCAGCTTTACTGTTGGGGGGAAGGAAGAGACCCAGTACTTC. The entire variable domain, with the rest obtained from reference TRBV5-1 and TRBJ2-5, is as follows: KAGVTQTPRYLIKTRGQQVTLSCSPISGHRSVSWYQQTPGQGLQFLFEYFSETQRNKGNFPGRFSGRQFSNSRSEMNVSTLELGDSALYLCASSFTVGGKEETQYFGPGTRLLVL.

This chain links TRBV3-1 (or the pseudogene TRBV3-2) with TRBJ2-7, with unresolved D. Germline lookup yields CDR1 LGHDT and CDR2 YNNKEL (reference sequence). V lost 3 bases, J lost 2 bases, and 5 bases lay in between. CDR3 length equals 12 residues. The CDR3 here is CASSQSPYEQYF. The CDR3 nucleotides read TGTGCCAGCAGCCAGAGCCCCTACGAGCAGTACTTC.

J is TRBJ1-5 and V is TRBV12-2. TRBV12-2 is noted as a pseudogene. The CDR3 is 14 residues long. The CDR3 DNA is TGTGCAAGTCGCTTATTTGTTCTCAATCAGCCCCAGCATTTT. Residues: CASRLFVLNQPQHF.

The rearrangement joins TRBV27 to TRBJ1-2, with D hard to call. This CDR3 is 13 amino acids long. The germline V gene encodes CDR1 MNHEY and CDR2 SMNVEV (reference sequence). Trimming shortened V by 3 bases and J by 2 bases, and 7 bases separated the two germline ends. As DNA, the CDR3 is TGTGCCAGCAGTTTTAGCCCAAACTATGGCTACACCTTC. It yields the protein CASSFSPNYGYTF.

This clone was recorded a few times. Here the CDR3 reads CASSQGPLHRSQGGTLTGELFF. The CDR3 DNA reads TGCGCCAGCAGCCAAGGTCCTCTCCACAGAAGTCAGGGGGGCACCCTCACCGGGGAGCTGTTTTTT. The chain couples TRBV4-1 to TRBJ2-2; a weak D match, TRBD1 (7 bases). Trimming left V 1 base short and J 4 bases short, with 31 bases between. From germline, CDR1 is MGHRA and CDR2 YSYEKL. This CDR3 comprises 22 residues.